This TCR beta chain was observed in a study of blood T cell repertoires in COVID-19. Across the study: From the United States, Italy and Spain came samples of acute and convalescent COVID-19. PBMCs, B-cell-depleted T cells, or T cells provided the cDNA or gDNA that made up the material.

Authors' methods: Amplified reference gene primers provided the basis for estimating nucleated cell counts. Profiling relied on immunoSEQ multiplex PCR, and the TCRdb table lists in-frame clones only, not all of them. V, J and clone size are those of that table, while D and trimming were read from the DNA. This repertoire shows 470,000 or so clones, roughly 90% found once; its top ten account for about 4.3%. V lost 4 bases, J lost 4 bases, and 6 bases stayed unmatched. Germline CDR1 is SGDLS and CDR2 is YYNGEE. The CDR3 has 17 residues. The chain employs TRBV9 and TRBJ2-1; 15 bases agree with TRBD2. The sequence was collected from a woman in her twenties or thirties with acute or convalescent COVID-19. Sequencing was carried out using peripheral blood. CDR3 amino acids: CASSPEGTSGGYNEQFF. The CDR3 region has the DNA TGTGCCAGCAGCCCAGAGGGGACTAGCGGGGGGTACAATGAGCAGTTCTTC.